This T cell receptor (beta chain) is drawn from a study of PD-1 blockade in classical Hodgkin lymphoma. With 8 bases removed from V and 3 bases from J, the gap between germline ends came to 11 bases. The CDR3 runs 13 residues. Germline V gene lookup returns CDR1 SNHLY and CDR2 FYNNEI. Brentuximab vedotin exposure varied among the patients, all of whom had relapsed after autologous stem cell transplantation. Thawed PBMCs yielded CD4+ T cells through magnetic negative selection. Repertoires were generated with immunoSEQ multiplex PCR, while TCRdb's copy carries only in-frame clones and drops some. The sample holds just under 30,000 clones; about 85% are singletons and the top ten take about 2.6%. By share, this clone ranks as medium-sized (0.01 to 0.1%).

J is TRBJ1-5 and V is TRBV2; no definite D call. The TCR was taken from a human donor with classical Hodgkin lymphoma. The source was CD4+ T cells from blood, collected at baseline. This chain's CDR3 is CASAQSFNQPQHF. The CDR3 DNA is TGTGCCAGCGCTCAGAGTTTCAATCAGCCCCAGCATTTT.